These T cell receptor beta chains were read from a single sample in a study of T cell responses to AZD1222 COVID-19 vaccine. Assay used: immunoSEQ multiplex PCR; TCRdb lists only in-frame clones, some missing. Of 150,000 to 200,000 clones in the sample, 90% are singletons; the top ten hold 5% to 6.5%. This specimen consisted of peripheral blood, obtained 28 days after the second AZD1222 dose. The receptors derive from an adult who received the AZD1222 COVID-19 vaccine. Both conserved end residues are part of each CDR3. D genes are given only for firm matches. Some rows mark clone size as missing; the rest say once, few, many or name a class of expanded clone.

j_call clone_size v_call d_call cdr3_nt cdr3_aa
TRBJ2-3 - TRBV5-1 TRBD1 TGCGCCAGCAGCCGAAGACAGGGTGGAGATACGCAGTATTTT CASSRRQGGDTQYF
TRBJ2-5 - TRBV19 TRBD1 TGTGCCAGTAGGTCAGGGGGCGTCGGCGCTGGGGTGACCCAGTACTTC CASRSGGVGAGVTQYF
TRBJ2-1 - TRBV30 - TGTGCCTGGACTGAGGTATCGGGTGAGCAGTTCTTC CAWTEVSGEQFF
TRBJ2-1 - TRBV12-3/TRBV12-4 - TGTGCCAGCAGCAGAAATGAGCAGTTCTTC CASSRNEQFF
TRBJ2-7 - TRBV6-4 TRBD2 TGTGCCAGCAGTGACTCGGGGAGCCAGCGGGAGGTGAGCTACGAGCAGTACTTC CASSDSGSQREVSYEQYF
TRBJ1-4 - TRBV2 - TGTGCCAGCAAAGGGACGGCAAATAATGAAAAACTGTTTTTT CASKGTANNEKLFF
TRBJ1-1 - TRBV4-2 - TGTGCCAGCAGCCAAGACCCCAGGGGGAACACTGAAGCTTTCTTT CASSQDPRGNTEAFF
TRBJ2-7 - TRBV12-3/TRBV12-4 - TGTGCCAGCAGTTTAGGGGGGGTTTACGAGCAGTACTTC CASSLGGVYEQYF
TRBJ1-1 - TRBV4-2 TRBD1 TGTGCCAGCACCCCCGACAGGGTTATGAACACTGAAGCTTTCTTT CASTPDRVMNTEAFF
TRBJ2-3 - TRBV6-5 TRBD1 TGTGCCAGCAGCCGGGACAGGGAAACAGATACGCAGTATTTT CASSRDRETDTQYF
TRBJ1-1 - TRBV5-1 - TGCGCCAGCAGCTTGGTCGCAGGGGTGAACACTGAAGCTTTCTTT CASSLVAGVNTEAFF
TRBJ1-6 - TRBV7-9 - TGTGCCACCACACCGTCGGGCGCCATTTTAACCCTCCACTTT CATTPSGAILTLHF
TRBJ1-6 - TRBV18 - TGTGCCAGCTCACCGGGGCAGTTAAATTCACCCCTCCACTTT CASSPGQLNSPLHF
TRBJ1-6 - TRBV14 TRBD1 TGTGCCAGCAGCCCGACAGGGGACAATTCACCCCTCCACTTT CASSPTGDNSPLHF
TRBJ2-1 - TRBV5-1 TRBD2 TGCGCCAGCAGCGGATTAGCGGGGGCCCCCTACAATGAGCAGTTCTTC CASSGLAGAPYNEQFF
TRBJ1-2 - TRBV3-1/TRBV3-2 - TGTGCCAGCAGCCAAGAAGCCAGATCCTATGGCTACACCTTC CASSQEARSYGYTF
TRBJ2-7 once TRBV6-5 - TGTGCCAGCAGAGGCCAGGGGCCCATAGGTTACGGGCAGTACTTC CASRGQGPIGYGQYF
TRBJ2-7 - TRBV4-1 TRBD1 TGCGCCAGCAGCCAAGGACAGGGAAGCTACGGGCAGTACTTC CASSQGQGSYGQYF
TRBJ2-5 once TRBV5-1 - TGCGCCAGCAGCTTTGGGGTACCGGGGCCCCAAGAGACCCAGTACTTC CASSFGVPGPQETQYF
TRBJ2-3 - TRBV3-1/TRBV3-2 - TGTGCCAGCAGCCAAGTTGGGGGTAGTTCAGATACGCAGTATTTT CASSQVGGSSDTQYF
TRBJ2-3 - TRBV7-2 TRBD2 TGTGCCAGCAGCTTAGGTCCCGGGCGGGGGAACACAGATACGCAGTATTTT CASSLGPGRGNTDTQYF
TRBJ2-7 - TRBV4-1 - TGCGCCAGCAGCCAAGTCGCAGGCTTAGGGAACTACGAGCAGTACTTC CASSQVAGLGNYEQYF
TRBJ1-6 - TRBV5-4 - TGTGCCAGCAGCTCAAATCGGGGGGGTTCTAATTCACCCCTCCACTTT CASSSNRGGSNSPLHF
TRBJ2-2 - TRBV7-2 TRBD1 TGTGCCAGCAGCTTAGTAGGACAGGCGAACACCGGGGAGCTGTTTTTT CASSLVGQANTGELFF
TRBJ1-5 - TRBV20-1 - TGCAGTGCTAGTTTAGCCGGACAGCCCCAGCATTTT CSASLAGQPQHF
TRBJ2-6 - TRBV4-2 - TGTGCCAGCAGCCCCCGCAGGGTCGTAGCTGGGGCCAACGTCCTGACTTTC CASSPRRVVAGANVLTF
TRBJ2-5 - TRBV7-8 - TGTGCCAGCAGCTTTCGGCGGACCCAACAAGAGACCCAGTACTTC CASSFRRTQQETQYF
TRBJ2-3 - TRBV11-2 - TGTGCCAGCAGCTTAGATTCGGGCAGGCCCACAGATACGCAGTATTTT CASSLDSGRPTDTQYF
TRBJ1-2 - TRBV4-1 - TGCGCCAGCAGCCAAGAAACCCGACACAAGAACTATGGCTACACCTTC CASSQETRHKNYGYTF
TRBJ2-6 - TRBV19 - TGTGCCAGTAGGGGCGGACAGTCTGGGGCCAACGTCCTGACTTTC CASRGGQSGANVLTF
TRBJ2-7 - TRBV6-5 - TGTGCCAGCAGTTACTCGAGTCCCCCGGCCTACGAGCAGTACTTC CASSYSSPPAYEQYF
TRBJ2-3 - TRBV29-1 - TGCAGCGTTGCCTCCGGGACTAGCACAGATACGCAGTATTTT CSVASGTSTDTQYF
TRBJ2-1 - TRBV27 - TGTGCCAGCGGATACAGGGCCGACAATGAGCAGTTCTTC CASGYRADNEQFF
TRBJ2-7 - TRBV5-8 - TGTGCCAGCAGCTTGCAGCCAGCGGACTACGAGCAGTACTTC CASSLQPADYEQYF
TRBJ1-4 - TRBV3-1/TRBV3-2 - TGTGCCAGCAGCCAAGGTTATGGGGGGGATGAAAAACTGTTTTTT CASSQGYGGDEKLFF
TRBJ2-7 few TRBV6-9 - TGTGCCAGCAAGATGGGCGAGCAGTACTTC CASKMGEQYF
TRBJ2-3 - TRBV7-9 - TGTGCCAGCAGCCCCCCAACGGGGTCTAGCACAGATACGCAGTATTTT CASSPPTGSSTDTQYF
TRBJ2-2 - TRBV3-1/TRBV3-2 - TGTGCCAGCAGCCAAGCCCCACAAAGCGGGGAGCTGTTTTTT CASSQAPQSGELFF
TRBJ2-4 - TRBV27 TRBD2 TGTGCCAGCAGTCCAACTAGCGGGGAGCCCAACATTCAGTACTTC CASSPTSGEPNIQYF
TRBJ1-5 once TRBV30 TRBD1 TGTGCCTGGAGGTCCGGGACAGGCGTCGGCGTATATAGCAATCAGCCCCAGCATTTT CAWRSGTGVGVYSNQPQHF
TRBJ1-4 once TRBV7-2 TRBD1 TGTGCCAGCAGGCGGACAGGGGGTCCTAATGAAAAACTGTTTTTT CASRRTGGPNEKLFF
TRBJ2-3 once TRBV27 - TGTGCCAGCAGTTTAAGCGCGGGACAGATTAGCACAGATACGCAGTATTTT CASSLSAGQISTDTQYF